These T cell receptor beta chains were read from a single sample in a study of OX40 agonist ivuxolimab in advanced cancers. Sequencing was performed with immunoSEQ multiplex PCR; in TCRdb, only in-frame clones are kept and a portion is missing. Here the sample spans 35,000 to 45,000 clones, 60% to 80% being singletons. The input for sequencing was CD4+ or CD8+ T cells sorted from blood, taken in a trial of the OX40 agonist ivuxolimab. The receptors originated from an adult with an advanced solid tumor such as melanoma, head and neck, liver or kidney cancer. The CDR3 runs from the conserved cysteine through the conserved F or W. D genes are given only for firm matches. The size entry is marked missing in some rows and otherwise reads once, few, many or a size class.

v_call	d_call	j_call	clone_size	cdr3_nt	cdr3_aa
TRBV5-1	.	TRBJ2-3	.	TGCGCCAGCAGCTTGGAGACGGAGAAAGATACGCAGTATTTT	CASSLETEKDTQYF
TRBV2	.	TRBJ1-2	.	TGTGCCAGCAGTGAAAGGGTAGGTCGACGAGCTAACTATGGCTACACCTTC	CASSERVGRRANYGYTF
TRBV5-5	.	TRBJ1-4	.	TGTGCCAGCAGCTTGCTGCCAGGGCTTAATGAAAAACTGTTTTTT	CASSLLPGLNEKLFF
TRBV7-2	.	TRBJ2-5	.	TGTGCCAGCAGCCCACAACTAGAAGAGACCCAGTACTTC	CASSPQLEETQYF
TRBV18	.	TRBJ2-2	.	TGTGCCAGCTCACAGGGGTCCGGGGAGCTGTTTTTT	CASSQGSGELFF
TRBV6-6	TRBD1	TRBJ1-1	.	TGTGCCAGCAGTCCCTGGGACAGGGGAGGGAGCACTGAAGCTTTCTTT	CASSPWDRGGSTEAFF
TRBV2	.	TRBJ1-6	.	TGTGCCAGCAGTGAAATGACAGCTTATAATTCACCCCTCCACTTT	CASSEMTAYNSPLHF
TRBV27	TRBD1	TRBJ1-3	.	TGTGCCAGCAGAGACAGGGGGAGATCTGGAAACACCATATATTTT	CASRDRGRSGNTIYF
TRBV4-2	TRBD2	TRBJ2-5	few	TGTGCCAGCAGCCGGACACGGGGGGGCCGGGTTCAGGAGACCCAGTACTTC	CASSRTRGGRVQETQYF
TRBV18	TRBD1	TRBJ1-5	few	TGTGCCAGCTCACCCGGACAGGGGAGTCAGCCCCAGCATTTT	CASSPGQGSQPQHF
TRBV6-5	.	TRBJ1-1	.	TGTGCCACCAAACTGAACACTGAAGCTTTCTTT	CATKLNTEAFF
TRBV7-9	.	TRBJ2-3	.	TGTGCCAGCAGCTTAATTGGGGGGCCCACAGATACGCAGTATTTT	CASSLIGGPTDTQYF
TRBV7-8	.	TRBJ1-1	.	TGTGCCAGCAGCTTAGCTCTCACTGAAGCTTTCTTT	CASSLALTEAFF
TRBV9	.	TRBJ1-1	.	TGTGCCAGCAGCCCGATGTCCTTTCCCACTGAAGCTTTCTTT	CASSPMSFPTEAFF
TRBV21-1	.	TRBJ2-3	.	TGTGCCAGCAGCAAAGTTCCCCCTCTTCGCACAGATACGCAGTATTTT	CASSKVPPLRTDTQYF
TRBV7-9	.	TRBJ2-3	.	TGTGCCAGCAGCTTGAAGGGGGGGTTGAGCACAGATACGCAGTATTTT	CASSLKGGLSTDTQYF
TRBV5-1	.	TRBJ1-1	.	TGCGCCAGCAGCTTATGGGACATGAACACTGAAGCTTTCTTT	CASSLWDMNTEAFF
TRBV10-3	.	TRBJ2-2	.	TGTGCCACCGGTGGAGGGGTTTACACCGGGGAGCTGTTTTTT	CATGGGVYTGELFF
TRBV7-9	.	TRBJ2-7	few	TGTGCCAGCAGTCAGGGGACGGCCGAGCAGTACTTC	CASSQGTAEQYF
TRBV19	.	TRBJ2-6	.	TGTGCCAGTAGTAGGGGCTCGGGGGCCAACGTCCTGACTTTC	CASSRGSGANVLTF
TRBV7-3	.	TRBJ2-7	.	TGTGCCAGCAGCTCGACACAGGGCCTCTTTAACCAAGCAACCTACGAGCAGTACTTC	CASSSTQGLFNQATYEQYF
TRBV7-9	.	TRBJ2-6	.	TGTGCCAGCGCCCGGGGCCCCTCTGGGGCCAACGTCCTGACTTTC	CASARGPSGANVLTF
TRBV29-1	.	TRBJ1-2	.	TGCAGCGTTGGGTCCAGGGTATATGGCTACACCTTC	CSVGSRVYGYTF
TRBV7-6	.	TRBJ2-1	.	TGTGCCAGCAGCTTAGACACCCAGGGAAATGAGCAGTTCTTC	CASSLDTQGNEQFF
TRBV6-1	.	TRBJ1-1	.	TGTGCCAGCAGTGAAGCGGGGACTACCTTCTTAGCTTTCTTT	CASSEAGTTFLAFF
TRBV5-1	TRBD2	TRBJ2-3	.	TGCGCCAGCAGCTACGGACTAGCGGGGGAAGATACGCAGTATTTT	CASSYGLAGEDTQYF
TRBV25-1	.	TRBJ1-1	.	TGTGCCAGCTCTCGGGGGACTGAAGCTTTCTTT	CASSRGTEAFF
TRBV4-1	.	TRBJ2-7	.	TGCGCCAGCAGCCCTATTCAGATCAGGACGGGACATTCCTACGAGCAGTACTTC	CASSPIQIRTGHSYEQYF
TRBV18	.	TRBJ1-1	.	TGTGCCAGCTCCCCCCGGGACCCTGTCGAAGCTTTCTTT	CASSPRDPVEAFF
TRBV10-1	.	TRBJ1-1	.	TGCGCCAGCAGTGATCGGGAGAGCACTGAAGCTTTCTTT	CASSDRESTEAFF
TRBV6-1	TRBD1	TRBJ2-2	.	TGTGCCAGCAGGGTCCTAACAGGGGGCTTGGGGGAGCTGTTTTTT	CASRVLTGGLGELFF